These 10 T cell receptor beta chains originate from one sample sequenced in a study of blood T cell repertoires in COVID-19 (dated by TCRdb to 2018 to 2020). Library preparation used the immunoSEQ multiplex PCR assay. TCRdb took over this immuneACCESS table, retaining in-frame rearrangements with V and J assigned. Such tables are incomplete; in checked studies, under half of the missing clones stem from an unresolved V gene, and the remainder is unexplained. The sample table shows more than 200,000 clones, and around 90% are seen once. Around 6% of the sample goes to the ten largest clones. Sequencing was carried out using PBMCs or T cells enriched from blood (not recorded which). These TCRs come from a woman in her 30s with acute COVID-19.

The genes are TRBV3-1 (or the pseudogene TRBV3-2) and TRBJ2-7; D remains unclear. Trimming took 11 bases from V and 7 from J, leaving 18 bases between them. CDR1 and CDR2 from the germline V gene are LGHDT and YNNKEL (reference sequence). The CDR3 has 12 amino acids. The CDR3 region has the DNA TGTGCCGTCCTCACCCCTTCCAGGGAGCAGTACTTC. It translates to CAVLTPSREQYF.

The rearrangement links TRBV11-2 to TRBJ2-2, with a weak D call TRBD2 (5 bases). Trimming removed 6 bases from V and 1 base from J, with 9 bases in between. CDR3 length: 14 amino acids. Germline V gene sequence: CDR1 SGHAT, CDR2 FQNNGV. The CDR3 reads CASRADMNTGELFF. CDR3 nucleotides: TGTGCCAGCAGAGCGGATATGAACACCGGGGAGCTGTTTTTT.

J is TRBJ2-7 and V is TRBV7-2; 12 bases map to TRBD1. The CDR3 is made up of 15 amino acids. J gave up 7 bases and V 5 bases, and 9 bases lay outside the gene matches. CDR1 and CDR2 from the germline V gene are SGHTA and FQGNSA. The CDR3 is CASSAGQGAMGEQYF. DNA of the CDR3: TGTGCCAGCAGCGCGGGACAGGGGGCGATGGGGGAGCAGTACTTC.

The V call is TRBV24-1, the J call TRBJ2-2, with TRBD2 matching 8 bases. The CDR3 extends over 15 amino acids. From germline, CDR1 is KGHDR and CDR2 SFDVKD. The V and J ends lost 4 bases and 4 bases, in that order; junction bases with no gene match: 4. The CDR3 region is CATSDGGGVTGELFF. For the CDR3, the DNA is TGTGCCACCAGTGACGGGGGGGGAGTCACCGGGGAGCTGTTTTTT.

A single count supports this clone. V and J are TRBV6-2 or TRBV6-3 and TRBJ1-5, with D perhaps matching TRBD1 (6 bases). In germline, CDR1 is MNHEY, CDR2 SVGEGT. The CDR3 has 18 amino acids. The V end was cut by 1 base, the J end by 0 bases, with 16 bases between. CDR3: CASSYYLPQGYSNQPQHF. The DNA for the CDR3 is TGTGCCAGCAGTTACTACCTCCCACAGGGCTATAGCAATCAGCCCCAGCATTTT.

CDR3 in DNA: TGTGCCAGCAGCGTAGCTACGAGGCCCTCCTCTGGGGCCAACGTCCTGACTTTC. This gives the protein CASSVATRPSSGANVLTF. J is TRBJ2-6 and V is TRBV9; D uncertain. The CDR3 has 18 residues. Trimming left V 0 bases short and J 0 bases short, with 13 bases between. The germline V gene has CDR1 SGDLS and CDR2 YYNGEE.

This sequence joins TRBV9 and TRBJ2-3; TRBD2 matches at 11 bases. The CDR3 runs to 16 residues. Germline trimming cut 2 bases from V and 4 bases from J; bases unmatched to any gene: 6. The germline CDR1 and CDR2 sequences are SGDLS and YYNGEE. The chain's CDR3 is CASSVDTSGSPDTQYF. CDR3 DNA sequence: TGTGCCAGCAGCGTTGACACTAGCGGGAGTCCAGATACGCAGTATTTT.

The CDR3 loop reads CASSPRLAGGSTDTQYF. Here the CDR3 DNA reads TGTGCCAGCAGCCCGCGGCTAGCGGGGGGGAGCACAGATACGCAGTATTTT. The chain couples TRBV7-8 to TRBJ2-3, with TRBD2 matching 12 bases. Germline CDR1 reads SGHVS; CDR2 reads FQNEAQ. J gave up 0 bases and V 5 bases, and 6 bases lay outside the gene matches. This CDR3 comprises 17 residues.

V usage is TRBV5-5 and J usage is TRBJ2-7; no clear D gene. CDR3 length: 15 residues. Germline V gives CDR1 SGHKS, CDR2 YYEKEE (reference sequence). Trimming stripped 0 bases from V and 0 bases from J, with 10 bases between. CDR3 in DNA: TGTGCCAGCAGCTTGGAACTGATCTTCTCCTACGAGCAGTACTTC. Translating it yields CASSLELIFSYEQYF. Based on the CDR3 plus reference TRBV5-5 and TRBJ2-7, the full variable domain is DAGVTQSPTHLIKTRGQQVTLRCSPISGHKSVSWYQQVLGQGPQFIFQYYEKEERGRGNFPDRFSARQFPNYSSELNVNALLLGDSALYLCASSLELIFSYEQYFGPGTRLTVT.

This chain connects TRBV6-5 to TRBJ1-1; 12 bases align to TRBD1. The V gene's germline CDR1 is MNHEY and CDR2 SVGAGI. CDR3 length: 15 residues. Unmatched junction bases numbered 5, after V lost 5 bases and J lost 4 bases. DNA of the CDR3: TGTGCCAGCAGTCGGGACAGGGGGCAGTTCACTGAAGCTTTCTTT. Its protein is CASSRDRGQFTEAFF.